The 12 T cell receptor beta chains in this list originate from one sample, sequenced in a study of OX40 agonist ivuxolimab in advanced cancers. The assay was immunoSEQ multiplex PCR, and TCRdb's table has in-frame clones only and misses some. The sample shows roughly 75,000 clones, around 84% of them seen only once. The material was CD4+ or CD8+ T cells sorted from blood, obtained in a trial of the OX40 agonist ivuxolimab. Receptors were obtained from an adult with an advanced solid tumor such as melanoma, head and neck, liver or kidney cancer.

V is TRBV7-9 and J is TRBJ2-1; D is undetermined. The V end lost 2 bases, the J end lost 9 bases, and 11 bases lay between the germline ends. This CDR3 is built from 13 residues. Germline CDR1 is SEHNR and CDR2 is FQNEAQ (reference sequence). This CDR3 reads CASSLLVETEQFF. The CDR3 DNA follows: TGTGCCAGCAGCTTATTGGTAGAGACTGAGCAGTTCTTC. Looking up the rest from reference TRBV7-9 and TRBJ2-1 gives the full variable domain: DTGVSQNPRHKITKRGQNVTFRCDPISEHNRLYWYRQTLGQGPEFLTYFQNEAQLEKSRLLSDRFSAERPKGSFSTLEIQRTEQGDSAMYLCASSLLVETEQFFGPGTRLTVL.

This clone has a single count. This chain links TRBV7-3 with TRBJ1-1; D perhaps matches TRBD1 (5 bases). The CDR3 loop spans 14 amino acids. The V end lost 5 bases, the J end lost 6 bases, and 16 bases lay between the germline ends. Germline V gives CDR1 SGHTA, CDR2 FQGTGA. CDR3 amino acids: CASSPGTFGAEAFF. The CDR3 DNA is TGTGCCAGCAGCCCCGGGACCTTTGGCGCTGAAGCTTTCTTT.

The chain couples TRBV7-6 to TRBJ2-1, with 8 bases lining up with TRBD2. Germline V CDR1 and CDR2: SGHVS, FNYEAQ. The CDR3 extends over 18 amino acids. The ends lost 2 bases at V and 0 bases at J; junction bases unmatched: 9. DNA of the CDR3: TGTGCCAGCAGCTTATACCCCCTAACTAGCGGCTCCTACAATGAGCAGTTCTTC. It codes for CASSLYPLTSGSYNEQFF.

This clone came up once. The rearrangement links TRBV18 to TRBJ1-1; possibly TRBD1 for D (5 bases). CDR3 length: 13 amino acids. Germline V CDR1 and CDR2: KGHSH, LQKENI. V lost 5 bases to trimming and J lost 4 bases, with 11 bases between them. DNA of the CDR3: TGTGCCAGCTCATTTCGACAGATCACTGAAGCTTTCTTT. Protein: CASSFRQITEAFF.

The chain couples TRBV6-6 to TRBJ1-5, with D hard to call. The CDR3 totals 13 residues. V dropped 2 bases and J dropped 4 bases, with 6 bases sitting between them. Per germline, CDR1 MNHNY and CDR2 SVGAGI (reference sequence). Written as DNA, the CDR3 is TGTGCCAGCAGTTACCGACTGAATCAGCCCCAGCATTTT. It is translated as CASSYRLNQPQHF.

The chain recombines TRBV5-1 with TRBJ1-5; D call uncertain. Trimming stripped 0 bases from V and 6 bases from J, with 7 bases between. The CDR3 loop spans 13 amino acids. Germline V gene data show CDR1 as SGHRS and CDR2 as YFSETQ. The CDR3 coding sequence is TGCGCCAGCAGCTTGGAGGGAGGTCAGCCCCAGCATTTT. Its translation: CASSLEGGQPQHF.

In nucleotides, the CDR3 is TGTGCCAGCAAGATCAGCTTTCCCTCCTACGAGCAGTACTTC. Its translation is CASKISFPSYEQYF. This chain connects TRBV2 to TRBJ2-7, with no clear D. CDR3 length: 14 amino acids. Germline CDR1 SNHLY, CDR2 FYNNEI. The V end lost 7 bases, the J end lost 0 bases, and 13 bases lay between the germline ends.

The genes are TRBV5-5 and TRBJ1-5; D is possibly TRBD1 (6 bases). Deletions cut 4 bases from V and 4 bases from J, with 12 bases between. Germline lookup yields CDR1 SGHKS and CDR2 YYEKEE (reference sequence). This CDR3 has 14 amino acids. Here the CDR3 DNA reads TGTGCCAGCAGCCTGGTAGGGACAAATCAGCCCCAGCATTTT. This codes for CASSLVGTNQPQHF.

The rearrangement joins TRBV7-2 to TRBJ2-2, with a weak D call TRBD2 (6 bases). CDR1 is SGHTA and CDR2 is FQGNSA in the germline V gene. The CDR3 covers 15 residues. Trimming removed 5 bases from V and 5 bases from J, with 15 bases in between. CDR3 coding DNA: TGTGCCAGCAGCCGGGAGTCTGGTCGGACCGGGGAGCTGTTTTTT. Residues: CASSRESGRTGELFF.

This sequence joins TRBV5-1 and TRBJ1-1; possibly TRBD1 for D (5 bases). Germline CDR1 SGHRS, CDR2 YFSETQ. V dropped 5 bases and J dropped 4 bases, with 15 bases sitting between them. The CDR3 is made up of 14 amino acids. The CDR3 sequence is CASSPLPGGTEAFF. The CDR3 DNA reads TGCGCCAGCAGTCCCCTCCCCGGGGGCACTGAAGCTTTCTTT.

CDR3 DNA sequence: TGTGCCAGTAGTACTACGGGACTGGCATCCTACGAGCAGTACTTC. Its protein is CASSTTGLASYEQYF. The genes are TRBV19 and TRBJ2-7, with D possibly matching TRBD2 (6 bases). V was clipped by 4 bases and J by 1 base, with 14 bases between them. Germline assignment: CDR1 LNHDA and CDR2 SQIVND (reference sequence). CDR3 length equals 15 residues. The full variable domain, in which reference TRBV19 and TRBJ2-7 provide the parts outside the CDR3, is DGGITQSPKYLFRKEGQNVTLSCEQNLNHDAMYWYRQDPGQGLRLIYYSQIVNDFQKGDIAEGYSVSREKKESFPLTVTSAQKNPTAFYLCASSTTGLASYEQYFGPGTRLTVT.

The chain combines TRBV25-1 with TRBJ1-4, with 7 bases that match TRBD1. The CDR3 spans 18 residues. Germline V gene sequence: CDR1 MGHDK, CDR2 SYGVNS. V was clipped by 3 bases and J by 2 bases; unmatched bases: 12. The chain's CDR3 is CASSDPLNKTGTNEKLFF. CDR3 coding DNA: TGTGCCAGCAGTGACCCCCTAAATAAGACAGGGACTAATGAAAAACTGTTTTTT.